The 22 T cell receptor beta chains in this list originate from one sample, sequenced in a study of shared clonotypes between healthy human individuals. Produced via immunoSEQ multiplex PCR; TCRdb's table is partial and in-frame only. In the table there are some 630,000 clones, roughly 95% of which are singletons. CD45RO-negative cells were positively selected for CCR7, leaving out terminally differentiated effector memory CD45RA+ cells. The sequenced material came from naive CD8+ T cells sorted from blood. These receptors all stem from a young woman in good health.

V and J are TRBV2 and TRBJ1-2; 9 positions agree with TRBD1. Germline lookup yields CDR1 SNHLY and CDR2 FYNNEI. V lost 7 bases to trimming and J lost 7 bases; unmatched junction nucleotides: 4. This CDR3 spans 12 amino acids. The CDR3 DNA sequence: TGTGCCAGCACGGGGACAGGGAGTGGCTACACCTTC. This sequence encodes CASTGTGSGYTF.

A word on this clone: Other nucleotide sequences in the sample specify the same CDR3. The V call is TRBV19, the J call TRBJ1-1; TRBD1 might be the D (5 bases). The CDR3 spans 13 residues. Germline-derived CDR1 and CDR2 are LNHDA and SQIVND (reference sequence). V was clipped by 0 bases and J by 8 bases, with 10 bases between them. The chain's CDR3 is CASSIDLEGEAFF. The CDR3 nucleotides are TGTGCCAGTAGTATAGATCTGGAGGGGGAAGCTTTCTTT.

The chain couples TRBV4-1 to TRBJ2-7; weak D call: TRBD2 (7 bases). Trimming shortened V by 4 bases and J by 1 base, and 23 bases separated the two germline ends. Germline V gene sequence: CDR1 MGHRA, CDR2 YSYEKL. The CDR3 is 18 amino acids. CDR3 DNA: TGCGCCAGCAGCCCAACCGACCTCCGAAGGGGGGGATCCTACGAGCAGTACTTC. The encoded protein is CASSPTDLRRGGSYEQYF.

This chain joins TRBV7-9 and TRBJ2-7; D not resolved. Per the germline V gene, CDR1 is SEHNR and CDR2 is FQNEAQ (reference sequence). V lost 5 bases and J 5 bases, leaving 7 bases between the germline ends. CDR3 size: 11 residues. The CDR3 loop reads CASSPIDEQYF. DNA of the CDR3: TGTGCCAGCAGCCCGATTGACGAGCAGTACTTC.

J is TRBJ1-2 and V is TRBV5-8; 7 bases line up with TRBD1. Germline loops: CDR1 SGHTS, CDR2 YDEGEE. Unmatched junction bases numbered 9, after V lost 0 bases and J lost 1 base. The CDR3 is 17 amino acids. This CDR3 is CASSLGQDRFINYGYTF. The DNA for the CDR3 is TGTGCCAGCAGCTTGGGGCAGGACAGGTTCATTAACTATGGCTACACCTTC.

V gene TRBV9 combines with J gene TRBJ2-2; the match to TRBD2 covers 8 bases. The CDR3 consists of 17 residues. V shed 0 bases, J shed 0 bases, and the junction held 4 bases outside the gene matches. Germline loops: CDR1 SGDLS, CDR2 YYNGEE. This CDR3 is CASSVAASGPNTGELFF. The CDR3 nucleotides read TGTGCCAGCAGCGTAGCGGCTAGCGGGCCGAACACCGGGGAGCTGTTTTTT. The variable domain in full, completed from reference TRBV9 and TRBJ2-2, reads DSGVTQTPKHLITATGQRVTLRCSPRSGDLSVYWYQQSLDQGLQFLIQYYNGEERAKGNILERFSAQQFPDLHSELNLSSLELGDSALYFCASSVAASGPNTGELFFGEGSRLTVL.

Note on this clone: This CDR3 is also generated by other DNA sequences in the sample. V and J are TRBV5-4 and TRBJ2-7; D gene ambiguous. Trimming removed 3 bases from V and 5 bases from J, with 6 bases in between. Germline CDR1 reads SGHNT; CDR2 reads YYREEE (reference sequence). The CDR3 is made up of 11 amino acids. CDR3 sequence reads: CASSSEDEQYF. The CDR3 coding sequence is TGTGCCAGCAGCTCAGAGGACGAGCAGTACTTC.

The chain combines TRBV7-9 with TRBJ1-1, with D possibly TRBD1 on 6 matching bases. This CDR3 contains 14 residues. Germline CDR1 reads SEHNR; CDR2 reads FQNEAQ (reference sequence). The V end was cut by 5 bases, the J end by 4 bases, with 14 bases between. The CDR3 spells CASSRGSDGTEAFF. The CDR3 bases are TGTGCCAGCAGCAGGGGGAGTGATGGCACTGAAGCTTTCTTT.

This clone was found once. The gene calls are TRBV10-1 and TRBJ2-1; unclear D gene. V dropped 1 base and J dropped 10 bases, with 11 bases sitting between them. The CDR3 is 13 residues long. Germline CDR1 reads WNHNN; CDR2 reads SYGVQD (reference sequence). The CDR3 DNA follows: TGCGCCAGCAGTGAGTTGGTGTACGGGGAGCAGTTCTTC. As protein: CASSELVYGEQFF.

CDR3 DNA sequence: TGTGCCAGCAGCCACCCCCAAAGGGGGCTAGACAAACTGTTTTTT. This encodes CASSHPQRGLDKLFF. The chain has TRBV11-2 and TRBJ1-4; 7 bases are a match to TRBD1. Germline V gives CDR1 SGHAT, CDR2 FQNNGV. The CDR3 length is 15 residues. V trimming: 5 bases; J trimming: 11 bases; junction bases outside the gene matches: 14.

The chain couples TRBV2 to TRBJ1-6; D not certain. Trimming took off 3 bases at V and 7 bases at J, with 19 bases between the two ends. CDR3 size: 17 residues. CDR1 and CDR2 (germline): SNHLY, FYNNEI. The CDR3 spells CASSDSSFDGSNSPLHF. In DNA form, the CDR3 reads TGTGCCAGCAGTGATAGTTCCTTCGACGGGTCGAATTCACCCCTCCACTTT.

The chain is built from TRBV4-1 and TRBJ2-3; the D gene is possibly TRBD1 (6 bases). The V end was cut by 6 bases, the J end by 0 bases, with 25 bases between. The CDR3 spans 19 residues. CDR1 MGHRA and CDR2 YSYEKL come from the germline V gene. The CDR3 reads CASSYSVGTYIFSTDTQYF. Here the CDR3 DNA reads TGCGCCAGCAGTTACAGCGTCGGGACATATATTTTTAGCACAGATACGCAGTATTTT.

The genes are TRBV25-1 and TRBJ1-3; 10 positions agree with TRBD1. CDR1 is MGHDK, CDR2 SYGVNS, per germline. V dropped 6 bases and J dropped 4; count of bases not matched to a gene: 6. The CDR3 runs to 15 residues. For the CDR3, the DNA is TGTGCCAGCAGGGGGGACAGGGGTGAAGGAAACACCATATATTTT. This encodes CASRGDRGEGNTIYF.

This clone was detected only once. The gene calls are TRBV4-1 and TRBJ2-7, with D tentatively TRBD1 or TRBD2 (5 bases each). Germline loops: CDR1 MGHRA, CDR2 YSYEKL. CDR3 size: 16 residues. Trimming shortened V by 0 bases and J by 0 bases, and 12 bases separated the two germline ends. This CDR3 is CASSQDKYGASYEQYF. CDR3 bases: TGCGCCAGCAGCCAAGATAAGTACGGGGCCTCCTACGAGCAGTACTTC.

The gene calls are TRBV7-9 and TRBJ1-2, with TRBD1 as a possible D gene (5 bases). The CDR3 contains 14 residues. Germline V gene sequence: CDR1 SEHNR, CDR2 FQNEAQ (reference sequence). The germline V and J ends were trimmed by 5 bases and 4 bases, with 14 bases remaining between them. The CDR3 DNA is TGTGCCAGCAGCCTGAACGGGGCCCTCTATGGCTACACCTTC. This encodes CASSLNGALYGYTF.

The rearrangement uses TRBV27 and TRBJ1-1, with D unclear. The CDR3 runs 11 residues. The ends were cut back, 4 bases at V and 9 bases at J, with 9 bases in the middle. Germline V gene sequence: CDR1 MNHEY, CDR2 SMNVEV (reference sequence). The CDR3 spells CASSSAGQAFF. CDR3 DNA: TGTGCCAGCAGTTCTGCAGGTCAAGCTTTCTTT.

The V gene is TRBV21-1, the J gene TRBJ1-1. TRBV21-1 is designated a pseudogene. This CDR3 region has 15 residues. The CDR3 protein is CASSPRDVRNTEAFF. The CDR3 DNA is TGTGCCAGCAGCCCTCGGGACGTCCGGAACACTGAAGCTTTCTTT.

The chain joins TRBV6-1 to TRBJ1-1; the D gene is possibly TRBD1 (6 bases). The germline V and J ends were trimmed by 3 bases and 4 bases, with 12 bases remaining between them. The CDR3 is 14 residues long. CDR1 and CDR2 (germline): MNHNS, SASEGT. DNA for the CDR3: TGTGCCAGCAGTGAGGGGGGCCCTTTCACTGAAGCTTTCTTT. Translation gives CASSEGGPFTEAFF.

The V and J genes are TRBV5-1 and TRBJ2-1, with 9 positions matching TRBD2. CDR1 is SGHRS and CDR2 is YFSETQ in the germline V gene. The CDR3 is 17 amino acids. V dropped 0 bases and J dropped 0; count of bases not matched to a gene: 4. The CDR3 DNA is TGCGCCAGCAGCTTGGGGCTAGCGGGGCCCTCCTACAATGAGCAGTTCTTC. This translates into CASSLGLAGPSYNEQFF.

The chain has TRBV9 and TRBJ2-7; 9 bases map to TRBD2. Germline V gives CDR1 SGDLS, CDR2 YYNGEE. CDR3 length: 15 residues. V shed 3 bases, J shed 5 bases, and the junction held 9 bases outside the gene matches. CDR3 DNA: TGTGCCAGCAGCGCGGCAGTTAGCGGGGGCCACGAGCAGTACTTC. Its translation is CASSAAVSGGHEQYF.

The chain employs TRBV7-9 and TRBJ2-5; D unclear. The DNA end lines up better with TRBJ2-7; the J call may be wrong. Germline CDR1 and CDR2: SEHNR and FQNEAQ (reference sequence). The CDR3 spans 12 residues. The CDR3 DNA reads TGTGCCAGCAGCGACCAACGGTACGAGCAGTACTTC. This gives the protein CASSDQRYEQYF.

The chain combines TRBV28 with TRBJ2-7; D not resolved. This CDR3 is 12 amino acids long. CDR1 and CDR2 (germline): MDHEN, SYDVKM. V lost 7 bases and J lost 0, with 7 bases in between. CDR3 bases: TGTGCCAGCAACGACGCCTCCTACGAGCAGTACTTC. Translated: CASNDASYEQYF. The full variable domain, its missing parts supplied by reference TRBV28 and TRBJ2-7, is DVKVTQSSRYLVKRTGEKVFLECVQDMDHENMFWYRQDPGLGLRLIYFSYDVKMKEKGDIPEGYSVSREKKERFSLILESASTNQTSMYLCASNDASYEQYFGPGTRLTVT.